This entry is about one TCR beta chain. These data originate in a study of blood T cell repertoires in COVID-19. Sequencing used immunoSEQ multiplex PCR; TCRdb keeps in-frame clones, though not all of them. This sample yields roughly 180,000 clones, of which roughly 87% are seen a single time; 2% to 2.5% belongs to the top ten. Germline V gives CDR1 SQVTM, CDR2 ANQGSEA. V dropped 4 bases and J dropped 6; count of bases not matched to a gene: 4. The CDR3 is made up of 12 amino acids. Participants spanned ages about 18 to 90 years and resided in roughly 22 US areas. The study assigned cohorts using participant-reported clinical history.

This clonotype was sampled from a woman in her twenties or thirties who had recovered from COVID-19. The sequencing sample was made of PBMCs or T cells enriched from blood (not recorded which). The J gene is TRBJ2-7, the V gene TRBV29-1; 9 bases are shared with TRBD1. CDR3: CSVGSTGGEQYF. Written as DNA, the CDR3 is TGCAGCGTTGGCTCGACAGGGGGCGAGCAGTACTTC.